Listed below are T cell receptor beta chains from one sample, sequenced in a study of blood T cell repertoires in COVID-19. Profiled with immunoSEQ multiplex PCR; TCRdb holds only in-frame clones, not every one. The sample has fewer than 80,000 clones, approximately 90% seen once. The sequenced sample consisted of peripheral blood. The receptors shown here come from a human donor in a cohort sampled during active COVID-19. CDR3s include the opening cysteine and the closing phenylalanine or tryptophan. Fields, in order: J gene, V gene, D gene, clone size, CDR3 DNA, CDR3 protein. The D gene is left open where the match is weak. For some rows the clone size is stated as once, few or many, or as a class when expanded; others skip it.

j_gene: TRBJ2-5; v_gene: TRBV5-1; d_gene: .; abundance: .; CDR3nt: TGCGCCAGCAGCGATGGACTATTCCAAGAGACCCAGTACTTC; CDR3aa: CASSDGLFQETQYF
j_gene: TRBJ2-1; v_gene: TRBV7-9; d_gene: .; abundance: .; CDR3nt: TGTGCCAGCAGTCAGAGGGGGACGGTCTTGGATGAGCAGTTCTTC; CDR3aa: CASSQRGTVLDEQFF
j_gene: TRBJ1-2; v_gene: TRBV20-1; d_gene: .; abundance: .; CDR3nt: TGCAGTGCCGGGGAAATCTATGGCTACACCTTC; CDR3aa: CSAGEIYGYTF
j_gene: TRBJ2-3; v_gene: TRBV27; d_gene: TRBD1; abundance: .; CDR3nt: TGTGCCAGCAGTCCACGGACAGGGCACGCAGATACGCAGTATTTT; CDR3aa: CASSPRTGHADTQYF
j_gene: TRBJ2-1; v_gene: TRBV28; d_gene: .; abundance: once; CDR3nt: TGTGCCAGCAGTTCGGGACTCCATGAGCAGTTCTTC; CDR3aa: CASSSGLHEQFF
j_gene: TRBJ2-3; v_gene: TRBV15; d_gene: .; abundance: .; CDR3nt: TGTGCCACCAGCAGAGATTTAGCAACCACAGATACGCAGTATTTT; CDR3aa: CATSRDLATTDTQYF
j_gene: TRBJ2-2; v_gene: TRBV7-6; d_gene: TRBD1; abundance: .; CDR3nt: TGTGCCAGCAGCTTCACCAGGGGGAGCTCCGGGGAGCTGTTTTTT; CDR3aa: CASSFTRGSSGELFF
j_gene: TRBJ2-7; v_gene: TRBV12-3/TRBV12-4; d_gene: TRBD2; abundance: .; CDR3nt: TGTGCCAGCAGCCCGACTAGCAGGGAGCAGTACTTC; CDR3aa: CASSPTSREQYF
j_gene: TRBJ1-6; v_gene: TRBV13; d_gene: TRBD1; abundance: .; CDR3nt: TGTGCCAGCGTCCGAGGGGGCTCAGATTCACCCCTCCACTTT; CDR3aa: CASVRGGSDSPLHF
j_gene: TRBJ2-6; v_gene: TRBV7-2; d_gene: .; abundance: .; CDR3nt: TGTGCCAGCAGCTTAGTAGGGGCCAACGTCCTGACTTTC; CDR3aa: CASSLVGANVLTF
j_gene: TRBJ2-5; v_gene: TRBV20-1; d_gene: .; abundance: .; CDR3nt: TGCAGTGCTAACAGTTTGGAGACCCAGTACTTC; CDR3aa: CSANSLETQYF
j_gene: TRBJ1-2; v_gene: TRBV4-1; d_gene: TRBD1; abundance: once; CDR3nt: TGCGCCAGCAGCCAAGATGCAGGGGGCGCTTGGGGCTACACCTTC; CDR3aa: CASSQDAGGAWGYTF
j_gene: TRBJ2-1; v_gene: TRBV6-5; d_gene: TRBD2; abundance: .; CDR3nt: TGTGCCAGCAGTTACCTACGGACGGGGGGGGATGAGCAGTTCTTC; CDR3aa: CASSYLRTGGDEQFF
j_gene: TRBJ1-1; v_gene: TRBV6-5; d_gene: .; abundance: .; CDR3nt: TGTGCCAGCAGCCCCGGGTCCGGAGGAGGCACTGAAGCTTTCTTT; CDR3aa: CASSPGSGGGTEAFF
j_gene: TRBJ2-2; v_gene: TRBV18; d_gene: TRBD2; abundance: .; CDR3nt: TGTGCCAGCTCACCTCCGGGACTAGCGGGGGGAACCGGGGAGCTGTTTTTT; CDR3aa: CASSPPGLAGGTGELFF
j_gene: TRBJ2-3; v_gene: TRBV27; d_gene: .; abundance: .; CDR3nt: TGTGCCAGCAGGTCCCTCGGAGATACGCAGTATTTT; CDR3aa: CASRSLGDTQYF
j_gene: TRBJ2-5; v_gene: TRBV10-3; d_gene: TRBD2; abundance: .; CDR3nt: TGTGCCATCTCGGGACTAGGGGCTCAAGAGACCCAGTACTTC; CDR3aa: CAISGLGAQETQYF
j_gene: TRBJ2-7; v_gene: TRBV15; d_gene: TRBD1; abundance: .; CDR3nt: TGTGCCACCAGCACCGGACAGGGAAAGGGGCAGTACTTC; CDR3aa: CATSTGQGKGQYF
j_gene: TRBJ1-1; v_gene: TRBV7-6; d_gene: TRBD1; abundance: once; CDR3nt: TGTGCCAGCAGCTTAGCGTCGGGGACAGGGAGGACTGAAGCTTTCTTT; CDR3aa: CASSLASGTGRTEAFF
j_gene: TRBJ1-1; v_gene: TRBV10-2; d_gene: TRBD1; abundance: .; CDR3nt: TGCGCCAGCATCAAATCCGGGACAGGGACCCTTAGGGCTTTCTTT; CDR3aa: CASIKSGTGTLRAFF
j_gene: TRBJ2-5; v_gene: TRBV9; d_gene: TRBD2; abundance: once; CDR3nt: TGTGCCAGCAGCGTAGAAGCGGGGGGCGGGGAGACCCAGTACTTC; CDR3aa: CASSVEAGGGETQYF
j_gene: TRBJ1-1; v_gene: TRBV7-2; d_gene: TRBD1; abundance: .; CDR3nt: TGTGCCAGCAGACTCCGGACAGGGGCGGGCACTGAAGCTTTCTTT; CDR3aa: CASRLRTGAGTEAFF
j_gene: TRBJ1-2; v_gene: TRBV29-1; d_gene: .; abundance: .; CDR3nt: TGCAGCCACCTCGGGGGACCGGATGGCTACACCTTC; CDR3aa: CSHLGGPDGYTF
j_gene: TRBJ2-7; v_gene: TRBV7-2; d_gene: .; abundance: .; CDR3nt: TGTGCCAGCAGCTTAGTGCCCTCGAGCGGTTCGTACGAGCAGTACTTC; CDR3aa: CASSLVPSSGSYEQYF
j_gene: TRBJ1-1; v_gene: TRBV5-1; d_gene: .; abundance: .; CDR3nt: TGCGCCAGCAGCATAAACACGGGCCTCTGGACAGACATGAACACTGAAGCTTTCTTT; CDR3aa: CASSINTGLWTDMNTEAFF
j_gene: TRBJ2-3; v_gene: TRBV7-2; d_gene: TRBD1; abundance: .; CDR3nt: TGTGCCAGCAGCTTAGTCGTGGACAGGGGGTTGGCAGATACGCAGTATTTT; CDR3aa: CASSLVVDRGLADTQYF
j_gene: TRBJ1-2; v_gene: TRBV19; d_gene: TRBD1; abundance: .; CDR3nt: TGTGCCAGCCAATCCGGGACAGCCTATGGCTACACCTTC; CDR3aa: CASQSGTAYGYTF
j_gene: TRBJ2-5; v_gene: TRBV30; d_gene: .; abundance: once; CDR3nt: TGTGCCTGGATGATGGCTAGCGCAAGCCAAGAGACCCAGTACTTC; CDR3aa: CAWMMASASQETQYF
j_gene: TRBJ1-5; v_gene: TRBV9; d_gene: .; abundance: .; CDR3nt: TGTGCCAGCAGCGTAGCGGGTGCGGGGAATCAGCCCCAGCATTTT; CDR3aa: CASSVAGAGNQPQHF
j_gene: TRBJ2-7; v_gene: TRBV29-1; d_gene: .; abundance: .; CDR3nt: TGCAGCGTTGAAGGAGGTGTAGTTCCCTACGAGCAGTACTTC; CDR3aa: CSVEGGVVPYEQYF
j_gene: TRBJ2-2; v_gene: TRBV19; d_gene: .; abundance: once; CDR3nt: TGTGCCAGTAGTATAGGAGGAGGGACCGGGGAGCTGTTTTTT; CDR3aa: CASSIGGGTGELFF
j_gene: TRBJ1-1; v_gene: TRBV3-1/TRBV3-2; d_gene: .; abundance: .; CDR3nt: TGTGCCAGCAGCCAAGTGGCGGGTACTGAAGCTTTCTTT; CDR3aa: CASSQVAGTEAFF
j_gene: TRBJ2-3; v_gene: TRBV5-4; d_gene: .; abundance: .; CDR3nt: TGTGCCAGCAGCTCCCCAGGGGATAGCACAGATACGCAGTATTTT; CDR3aa: CASSSPGDSTDTQYF
j_gene: TRBJ1-6; v_gene: TRBV20-1; d_gene: .; abundance: .; CDR3nt: TGCAGTGCTAGTTTGGGCGGGGGCAAGGATTCACCCCTCCACTTT; CDR3aa: CSASLGGGKDSPLHF
j_gene: TRBJ2-4; v_gene: TRBV6-5; d_gene: TRBD1; abundance: .; CDR3nt: TGTGCCAGCAGAACAGGGGCTGGACAGGAAAACATTCAGTACTTC; CDR3aa: CASRTGAGQENIQYF
j_gene: TRBJ2-3; v_gene: TRBV11-2; d_gene: TRBD2; abundance: .; CDR3nt: TGTGCCAGCAGCTTATTACTAGCGGGGGGGCCGGGCACAGATACGCAGTATTTT; CDR3aa: CASSLLLAGGPGTDTQYF
j_gene: TRBJ1-2; v_gene: TRBV3-1/TRBV3-2; d_gene: TRBD1; abundance: .; CDR3nt: TGTGCCAGCAGCCCTCATGTAACAGGGGCTGACTATGGCTACACCTTC; CDR3aa: CASSPHVTGADYGYTF
j_gene: TRBJ2-7; v_gene: TRBV5-8; d_gene: TRBD1; abundance: .; CDR3nt: TGTACCAGCAGCCGGGACAGGGCGACCTACGAGCAGTACTTC; CDR3aa: CTSSRDRATYEQYF
j_gene: TRBJ1-2; v_gene: TRBV3-1/TRBV3-2; d_gene: .; abundance: .; CDR3nt: TGTGCCAGCAGCCAGAGCGGTGCCGACCATGGCTACACCTTC; CDR3aa: CASSQSGADHGYTF
j_gene: TRBJ2-1; v_gene: TRBV9; d_gene: .; abundance: .; CDR3nt: TGTGCCAGCAGCGCCGGGACCCTGGGGAGGAATGAGCAGTTCTTC; CDR3aa: CASSAGTLGRNEQFF
j_gene: TRBJ2-7; v_gene: TRBV13; d_gene: .; abundance: .; CDR3nt: TGTGCCAGCAGCCAATACGGGACACTCCCCTACGAGCAGTACTTC; CDR3aa: CASSQYGTLPYEQYF